The 30 T cell receptor beta chains reported below all come from one sample, sequenced in a study of early T cells in non-severe SARS-CoV-2 infection. Each CDR3 protein is one row after TCRdb ran MiXCR on the 5' RACE reads. The data contain some 97,000 distinct CDR3 sequences, approximately 11% of them singletons. The sequences come from whole blood, collected at baseline. These receptors originate from an adult who was a healthcare worker with PCR-confirmed SARS-CoV-2 infection or an uninfected control (not recorded which).

The chain combines TRBV18 with TRBJ2-3, with 13 nucleotides matching TRBD2. The CDR3 spans 16 residues. Losses at the gene ends were 6 bases for V and 4 bases for J; bases not matched to a gene: 7. Per germline, CDR1 KGHSH and CDR2 LQKENI. CDR3 nucleotide sequence: TGTGCCAGCTCCCTCAGGACTAGCGGGGGTGCAGATACGCAGTATTTT. This translates into CASSLRTSGGADTQYF. The variable domain in full, completed from reference TRBV18 and TRBJ2-3, reads NAGVMQNPRHLVRRRGQEARLRCSPMKGHSHVYWYRQLPEEGLKFMVYLQKENIIDESGMPKERFSAEFPKEGPSILRIQQVVRGDSAAYFCASSLRTSGGADTQYFGPGTRLTVL.

The genes are TRBV7-2 and TRBJ2-3, with 12 bases lining up with TRBD2. The CDR3 runs 17 residues. Germline CDR1 SGHTA, CDR2 FQGNSA. The V segment lost 5 bases and the J segment 3 bases; nucleotides outside the gene matches: 9. The CDR3 DNA reads as TGTGCCAGCAGCACCGAACTAGCGGGGGGTGTGACAGATACGCAGTATTTT. As protein: CASSTELAGGVTDTQYF.

This clonotype was found a few times. The chain uses TRBV30 and TRBJ1-2, with D possibly matching TRBD1 (6 bases). Germline CDR1 and CDR2: GTSNPN and SVGIG (reference sequence). V was pared by 0 bases and J by 8 bases, with 13 bases between. The CDR3 is made up of 13 amino acids. CDR3 nucleotides: TGTGCCTGGAGTGTACCAGGGGCGGACGGCTACACCTTC. Translation gives CAWSVPGADGYTF.

This clonotype was seen many times. The rearrangement uses TRBV27 and TRBJ1-5, with D possibly matching TRBD1 (6 bases). This CDR3 region has 14 residues. V lost 6 bases to trimming and J lost 7 bases, with 16 bases between them. Germline CDR1 reads MNHEY; CDR2 reads SMNVEV (reference sequence). The CDR3 region has the DNA TGTGCCAGCAGGGTCAGGGGTGAAGGGCAGCCCCAGCATTTT. As protein: CASRVRGEGQPQHF.

V is TRBV5-4 and J is TRBJ2-7; D may be TRBD2 (5 bases). The CDR3 loop spans 15 amino acids. Germline CDR1 reads SGHNT; CDR2 reads YYREEE (reference sequence). V lost 2 bases and J 0 bases, leaving 12 bases between the germline ends. The CDR3 is CASSLKERSSYEQYF. CDR3 in DNA: TGTGCCAGCAGCTTAAAAGAGCGGAGCTCCTACGAGCAGTACTTC.

About this clonotype itself: A single base separates this from a much larger clone, so it may be a read error. The gene calls are TRBV28 and TRBJ1-3; 9 bases map to TRBD1. Losses at the gene ends were 5 bases for V and 8 bases for J; bases not matched to a gene: 16. This CDR3 is 17 amino acids long. Germline V lookup: CDR1 MDHEN, CDR2 SYDVKM. The CDR3 bases are TGTGCCAGCAGTCCCTATTACGGGACAGGGAGAGGATACACCATATATTTT. Protein product: CASSPYYGTGRGYTIYF. The whole variable domain, filled in from reference TRBV28 and TRBJ1-3, reads DVKVTQSSRYLVKRTGEKVFLECVQDMDHENMFWYRQDPGLGLRLIYFSYDVKMKEKGDIPEGYSVSREKKERFSLILESASTNQTSMYLCASSPYYGTGRGYTIYFGEGSWLTVV.

This clonotype was counted at least ten times. The J gene is TRBJ2-1, the V gene TRBV6-1; TRBD1 aligns across 7 bases. Trimming at V came to 2 bases and at J to 7 bases, leaving 8 bases not matched to a gene. The germline V gene encodes CDR1 MNHNS and CDR2 SASEGT. The CDR3 has 15 amino acids. The CDR3 protein is CASSESYAGGNEQFF. The CDR3 coding sequence is TGTGCCAGCAGTGAATCTTACGCAGGGGGTAATGAGCAGTTCTTC.

This clonotype was seen ten or more times. This chain joins TRBV29-1 and TRBJ1-1; D is undetermined. Germline CDR1 is SQVTM and CDR2 is ANQGSEA. The V and J ends lost 8 bases and 1 base respectively, with 14 bases between them. The CDR3 loop spans 13 amino acids. The CDR3 nucleotides are TGCAGCCCCGCAGCTTACTCGAACACTGAAGCTTTCTTT. Translating gives CSPAAYSNTEAFF.

This clonotype was counted only a few times. The J gene is TRBJ2-7, the V gene TRBV28; 7 bases match TRBD2. The CDR3 spans 15 residues. Germline values: CDR1 MDHEN, CDR2 SYDVKM. With 2 bases clipped from V and 3 bases from J, the junction kept 7 bases outside the gene matches. In DNA form, the CDR3 reads TGTGCCAGCAGTTTACCCAGCGGGGAAAACTACGAGCAGTACTTC. It encodes CASSLPSGENYEQYF.

This clonotype showed up just a few times. The V call is TRBV20-1, the J call TRBJ1-1; D gene ambiguous. Germline V gene data show CDR1 as DFQATT and CDR2 as SNEGSKA (reference sequence). V was pared by 3 bases and J by 1 base, with 12 bases between. CDR3 size: 14 residues. The CDR3 nucleotides are TGCAGTGCTAGGGAAACTTCATCGAACACTGAAGCTTTCTTT. The encoded protein is CSARETSSNTEAFF.

This clonotype turned up a few times. The chain combines TRBV27 with TRBJ2-3; 9 nucleotides align to TRBD1. Trimming took 8 bases from V and 8 from J; bases not matched to a gene: 8. Germline V gene lookup returns CDR1 MNHEY and CDR2 SMNVEV (reference sequence). This CDR3 comprises 13 residues. CDR3 region: CASGGQGLGTQYF. The CDR3 nucleotides read TGTGCCAGCGGGGGACAGGGTTTAGGTACGCAGTATTTT.

The rearrangement joins TRBV19 to TRBJ2-7; the D gene is possibly TRBD2 (6 bases). From germline, CDR1 is LNHDA and CDR2 SQIVND (reference sequence). V was trimmed by 4 bases and J by 4 bases, leaving 14 bases between them. The CDR3 runs 14 residues. CDR3 DNA sequence: TGTGCCAGTAGTAACCGGGAGACGGGGTACGAGCAGTACTTC. This encodes CASSNRETGYEQYF.

This clonotype appeared a few times. The chain uses TRBV14 and TRBJ1-1, with a weak D call TRBD1 (5 bases). Germline assignment: CDR1 SGHDN and CDR2 FVKESK. The CDR3 sequence is 13 residues long. Trimming left V 0 bases short and J 7 bases short, with 9 bases between. This CDR3 is CASSQDLGDEAFF. CDR3 nucleotide sequence: TGTGCCAGCAGCCAAGATCTGGGGGATGAAGCTTTCTTT.

This clonotype was picked up many times. The chain recombines TRBV12-3 or TRBV12-4 with TRBJ2-1; 9 positions agree with TRBD2. Trimming cost V 2 bases and J 4 bases; bases outside gene matches: 3. This CDR3 has 15 residues. The CDR3 DNA reads TGTGCCAGCAGTTTAAGCGGGAGGACGTACAATGAGCAGTTCTTC. It specifies CASSLSGRTYNEQFF.

This clonotype showed up many times. V gene TRBV2 combines with J gene TRBJ2-4, with 11 bases aligning to TRBD2. This CDR3 has 18 amino acids. With V trimmed by 6 bases and J by 0 bases, 10 bases remained unmatched. Looked up from germline, CDR1 is SNHLY and CDR2 is FYNNEI. The CDR3 region has the DNA TGTGCCAGCAGGGCCGGGACTAGCGGTTACCAAGCCAAAAACATTCAGTACTTC. Amino acid sequence: CASRAGTSGYQAKNIQYF.

This clonotype was seen many times. The CDR3 bases are TGTGCCACCAGTGATTCGTACAATGAGCAGTTCTTC. Translated, it gives CATSDSYNEQFF. The chain combines TRBV24-1 with TRBJ2-1; D unresolved. Trimming left V 2 bases short and J 4 bases short, with 2 bases between. Looked up from germline, CDR1 is KGHDR and CDR2 is SFDVKD. The CDR3 loop spans 12 amino acids.

V gene TRBV2 combines with J gene TRBJ2-7; weak D call: TRBD1 (6 bases). This CDR3 has 12 amino acids. Germline V CDR1 and CDR2: SNHLY, FYNNEI. V lost 7 bases to trimming and J lost 3 bases, with 10 bases between them. The CDR3 sequence: CASNPQGYEQYF. CDR3 coding DNA: TGTGCCAGCAACCCACAGGGCTACGAGCAGTACTTC.

This clonotype was recorded many times. The rearrangement joins TRBV29-1 to TRBJ2-7; D remains ambiguous. Trimming removed 3 bases at V and 6 bases at J, with 12 bases between. The CDR3 is 12 residues long. Germline CDR1 reads SQVTM; CDR2 reads ANQGSEA. The CDR3 coding sequence is TGCAGCGTTGAGGTGGCTTCGGCCGAGCAGTACTTC. This encodes CSVEVASAEQYF.

The rearrangement links TRBV6-5 to TRBJ1-1; TRBD1 aligns across 8 bases. The CDR3 consists of 14 residues. J was trimmed by 13 bases and V by 0 bases; bases with no gene match: 10. The germline V gene has CDR1 MNHEY and CDR2 SVGAGI. CDR3 in DNA: TGTGCCAGCAGTTACTCGAAGGTCGGGACAGGAGGTTTCTTT. It translates to CASSYSKVGTGGFF.

The chain joins TRBV13 to TRBJ2-3, with D perhaps TRBD2 (6 bases). Trimming cost V 7 bases and J 2 bases, with 13 bases left between them. The CDR3 sequence is 14 residues long. Germline loops: CDR1 PRHDT, CDR2 FYEKMQ (reference sequence). CDR3 in amino acids: CASNPGLNTDTQYF. In nucleotides, the CDR3 is TGTGCCAGCAACCCCGGACTAAACACAGATACGCAGTATTTT. The full variable domain, its missing parts supplied by reference TRBV13 and TRBJ2-3, is AAGVIQSPRHLIKEKRETATLKCYPIPRHDTVYWYQQGPGQDPQFLISFYEKMQSDKGSIPDRFSAQQFSDYHSELNMSSLELGDSALYFCASNPGLNTDTQYFGPGTRLTVL.

This clonotype came up a few times. The chain combines TRBV6-6 with TRBJ1-1, with TRBD1 as a possible D gene (5 bases). Trimming cost V 5 bases and J 6 bases, with 7 bases left between them. Germline lookup yields CDR1 MNHNY and CDR2 SVGAGI (reference sequence). The length of the CDR3 is 11 residues. The chain's CDR3 is CASSQGPEAFF. The CDR3 coding sequence is TGTGCCAGCAGTCAGGGCCCTGAAGCTTTCTTT.

This clonotype was detected a few times. The genes are TRBV29-1 and TRBJ2-1; maybe TRBD2 (5 bases). The CDR3 length is 15 residues. V was pared by 1 base and J by 3 bases, with 13 bases between. CDR1 is SQVTM, CDR2 ANQGSEA, per germline. The CDR3 is CSVEGAGLRYNEQFF. The CDR3 DNA follows: TGCAGCGTTGAAGGGGCGGGTTTGCGCTACAATGAGCAGTTCTTC.

The V and J genes are TRBV10-3 and TRBJ2-5, with 7 bases aligning to TRBD2. The CDR3 runs to 14 residues. Germline V gives CDR1 ENHRY, CDR2 SYGVKD. V lost 4 bases, J lost 4 bases, and 6 bases stayed unmatched. The CDR3 loop reads CAISVTSARETQYF. CDR3 nucleotide sequence: TGTGCCATCAGTGTAACTAGCGCCCGAGAGACCCAGTACTTC.

The chain links TRBV4-1 to TRBJ2-3; TRBD2 matches 10 bases. V was clipped by 1 base and J by 8 bases; unmatched bases: 3. The CDR3 sequence is 14 residues long. From germline, CDR1 is MGHRA and CDR2 YSYEKL. The CDR3 DNA is TGCGCCAGCAGCCAAGGACTAGCGGGTACTACGCAGTATTTT. It yields the protein CASSQGLAGTTQYF.

This clonotype was seen more than once but under ten times. The chain joins TRBV3-1 to TRBJ1-6; 10 bases match TRBD1. V lost 4 bases to trimming and J lost 10 bases; unmatched junction nucleotides: 7. The CDR3 contains 15 residues. Germline V gene lookup returns CDR1 LGHDT and CDR2 YNNKEL (reference sequence). CDR3 in amino acids: CASSLTGTGDSPLHF. The CDR3 DNA follows: TGTGCCAGCAGCCTTACTGGGACAGGGGACTCACCCCTCCACTTT.

This clonotype has more than one count but fewer than ten. The gene calls are TRBV7-9 and TRBJ2-1; 7 bases match TRBD2. From germline, CDR1 is SEHNR and CDR2 FQNEAQ (reference sequence). Trimming removed 5 bases from V and 6 bases from J; junction bases left unmatched: 4. This CDR3 has 13 amino acids. This CDR3 is CASSAGLPNEQFF. The CDR3 DNA reads as TGTGCCAGCAGCGCGGGACTACCCAATGAGCAGTTCTTC.

This clonotype occurred many times. In DNA, the CDR3 is TGCAGTGCTAGTTCCCGGGCCTTACTCTCCTACGAGCAGTACTTC. Residues: CSASSRALLSYEQYF. The chain recombines TRBV20-1 with TRBJ2-7; unclear D gene. Trimming removed 3 bases at V and 0 bases at J, with 15 bases between. The CDR3 sequence is 15 residues long. Germline V CDR1 and CDR2: DFQATT, SNEGSKA (reference sequence).

This clonotype was seen more than once but under ten times. V and J are TRBV20-1 and TRBJ1-2; maybe TRBD1 (5 bases). Trimming stripped 4 bases from V and 4 bases from J, with 13 bases between. This CDR3 is 13 amino acids long. CDR1 is DFQATT and CDR2 is SNEGSKA in the germline V gene (reference sequence). CDR3 in DNA: TGCAGTGCTACCCCCGGGGCCGCCTATGGCTACACCTTC. Translating it yields CSATPGAAYGYTF.

This clonotype occurred many times. The chain links TRBV29-1 to TRBJ2-7; D unresolved. The germline CDR1 and CDR2 sequences are SQVTM and ANQGSEA. The CDR3 has 12 amino acids. V was trimmed by 4 bases and J by 2 bases, leaving 9 bases between them. CDR3 amino acids: CSVVDSTYEQYF. The CDR3 DNA follows: TGCAGCGTTGTTGACTCTACCTACGAGCAGTACTTC.

This clonotype occurred a few times. The gene calls are TRBV7-2 and TRBJ2-1; perhaps D is TRBD1 or TRBD2 (5 bases each). This CDR3 has 15 residues. V shed 4 bases and J shed 5 bases, with 15 bases lying between them. Germline assignment: CDR1 SGHTA and CDR2 FQGNSA. The DNA for the CDR3 is TGTGCCAGCAGCTCGACATGGGACGTGGACAATGAGCAGTTCTTC. Its translation: CASSSTWDVDNEQFF. The complete variable domain, with remaining parts taken from reference TRBV7-2 and TRBJ2-1, reads GAGVSQSPSNKVTEKGKDVELRCDPISGHTALYWYRQSLGQGLEFLIYFQGNSAPDKSGLPSDRFSAERTGGSVSTLTIQRTQQEDSAVYLCASSSTWDVDNEQFFGPGTRLTVL.